These 23 T cell receptor beta chains share one sample of origin, sequenced in a study of cytomegalovirus exposure and HLA in healthy donors. PCR was performed using 60 Vbeta and 13 Jbeta primers. The assay was immunoSEQ multiplex PCR, and TCRdb's table has in-frame clones only and misses some. This repertoire shows about 89,000 clones, about 85% found once; its top ten account for 6% to 7.5%. Sequencing used PBMCs. The receptor set was obtained from a middle-aged man in good health and CMV-seropositive.

CDR3 in amino acids: CASSLVGGGYEQYF. The CDR3 nucleotides are TGTGCCAGCAGTTTAGTTGGCGGGGGTTACGAGCAGTACTTC. The rearrangement joins TRBV27 to TRBJ2-7; TRBD2 aligns across 7 bases. The CDR3 covers 14 residues. Germline CDR1 is MNHEY and CDR2 is SMNVEV (reference sequence). J lost 4 bases, V lost 2 bases, and 5 bases had no gene match.

The rearrangement uses TRBV7-3 and TRBJ2-3; the match to TRBD2 covers 8 bases. J gave up 0 bases and V 2 bases, and 10 bases lay outside the gene matches. CDR3 length: 18 residues. Germline values: CDR1 SGHTA, CDR2 FQGTGA. CDR3 DNA: TGTGCCAGCAGCTTAGGGGCGGGAGGCCTTCTTAGCACAGATACGCAGTATTTT. Protein product: CASSLGAGGLLSTDTQYF.

V is TRBV5-1 and J is TRBJ2-6, with D possibly TRBD1 on 6 matching bases. Per the germline V gene, CDR1 is SGHRS and CDR2 is YFSETQ. V lost 4 bases, J lost 4 bases, and 15 bases lay in between. The CDR3 contains 16 residues. CDR3 sequence (DNA): TGCGCCAGCAGCCCCCTAACAGGGACCGGGGCCAACGTCCTGACTTTC. Translation gives CASSPLTGTGANVLTF.

The chain carries TRBV18 and TRBJ2-1; 11 nucleotides agree with TRBD2. V dropped 2 bases and J dropped 6; count of bases not matched to a gene: 9. The germline gives CDR1 KGHSH, CDR2 LQKENI. The CDR3 contains 17 residues. CDR3 region: CASSPRRSLAGGNEQFF. The CDR3 DNA sequence: TGTGCCAGCTCACCAAGGAGGTCCCTAGCGGGGGGCAATGAGCAGTTCTTC.

CDR3 residues: CASSPSTGRYEQYF. As DNA, the CDR3 is TGTGCCAGCAGTCCCTCGACAGGGCGCTACGAGCAGTACTTC. This chain connects TRBV27 to TRBJ2-7; 7 bases are a match to TRBD1. Germline CDR1 and CDR2: MNHEY and SMNVEV (reference sequence). The CDR3 sequence is 14 residues long. V shed 5 bases, J shed 3 bases, and the junction held 7 bases outside the gene matches.

This clone is a singleton in its sample. V gene TRBV6-5 combines with J gene TRBJ2-4; possibly TRBD2 for D (6 bases). This CDR3 has 16 residues. Trimming left V 2 bases short and J 0 bases short, with 11 bases between. From germline, CDR1 is MNHEY and CDR2 SVGAGI. The CDR3 DNA reads TGTGCCAGCAGTTACGACGGACTACTAGCCAAAAACATTCAGTACTTC. Amino acid sequence: CASSYDGLLAKNIQYF.

Only one count was recorded for this clone. The rearrangement links TRBV7-8 to TRBJ1-1, with TRBD1 identical over 9 bases. Germline V gene lookup returns CDR1 SGHVS and CDR2 FQNEAQ. The trim removed 1 base at V and 5 bases at J, leaving 5 bases unmatched. CDR3 length: 15 residues. For the CDR3, the DNA is TGTGCCAGCAGCTTAGTAGACAGGGGGACTACTGAAGCTTTCTTT. It specifies CASSLVDRGTTEAFF.

The chain recombines TRBV5-1 with TRBJ2-1; TRBD2 agrees at 10 bases. The trim removed 4 bases at V and 4 bases at J, leaving 5 bases unmatched. The CDR3 is made up of 15 amino acids. Germline lookup yields CDR1 SGHRS and CDR2 YFSETQ. The CDR3 here is CASSAGLAEYNEQFF. The CDR3 DNA reads TGCGCCAGCAGCGCCGGACTAGCGGAGTACAATGAGCAGTTCTTC. The full variable domain, its missing parts supplied by reference TRBV5-1 and TRBJ2-1, is KAGVTQTPRYLIKTRGQQVTLSCSPISGHRSVSWYQQTPGQGLQFLFEYFSETQRNKGNFPGRFSGRQFSNSRSEMNVSTLELGDSALYLCASSAGLAEYNEQFFGPGTRLTVL.

This clone has more than one count but fewer than ten. The rearrangement joins TRBV7-2 to TRBJ2-7; the match to TRBD2 covers 7 bases. After removal of 1 base from V and 6 bases from J, the junction contained 6 bases not matched to a gene. CDR3 length: 14 amino acids. Germline V gives CDR1 SGHTA, CDR2 FQGNSA. The CDR3 nucleotides read TGTGCCAGCAGCTTAGACGGGAGGCTAGCCGAGCAGTACTTC. Residues: CASSLDGRLAEQYF.

This chain connects TRBV15 to TRBJ2-7; D is unclear. V gave up 1 base and J gave up 6 bases, with 10 bases separating them. Germline CDR1 is LNHNV and CDR2 is YYDKDF (reference sequence). This CDR3 is 13 amino acids long. The CDR3 DNA sequence: TGTGCCACCAGCAGAGGGAGAGGAAGCGAGCAGTACTTC. It translates to CATSRGRGSEQYF.

V and J are TRBV9 and TRBJ1-1, with a weak D call TRBD1 (5 bases). This CDR3 spans 13 amino acids. V was trimmed by 0 bases and J by 10 bases, leaving 13 bases between them. The germline CDR1 and CDR2 sequences are SGDLS and YYNGEE. As DNA, the CDR3 is TGTGCCAGCAGCGTAGACGAAGGGGTACGAGCTTTCTTT. Amino acids: CASSVDEGVRAFF.

This chain joins TRBV5-1 and TRBJ2-7; 8 nucleotides align to TRBD2. The germline V gene has CDR1 SGHRS and CDR2 YFSETQ. The CDR3 has 15 amino acids. V trimming: 4 bases; J trimming: 4 bases; junction bases outside the gene matches: 10. CDR3 loop: CASSQDGREGYEQYF. CDR3 bases: TGCGCCAGCAGCCAGGACGGGAGGGAGGGGTACGAGCAGTACTTC.

This clone is a singleton in its sample. V usage is TRBV5-1 and J usage is TRBJ1-1, with no clear D. The CDR3 is 11 amino acids. The germline V and J ends were trimmed by 0 bases and 8 bases, with 5 bases remaining between them. CDR1 is SGHRS and CDR2 is YFSETQ in the germline V gene. This CDR3 is CASSLGREAFF. CDR3 sequence (DNA): TGCGCCAGCAGCTTGGGCAGGGAAGCTTTCTTT.

This clone was found a few times. The V and J genes are TRBV25-1 and TRBJ1-1; TRBD1 agrees at 8 bases. The germline gives CDR1 MGHDK, CDR2 SYGVNS. The V segment lost 7 bases and the J segment 5 bases; nucleotides outside the gene matches: 6. The CDR3 contains 13 residues. CDR3 in DNA: TGTGCCAGCATTTCTACAGGGGGTACTGAAGCTTTCTTT. This sequence encodes CASISTGGTEAFF.

This chain connects TRBV5-1 to TRBJ1-2; D perhaps matches TRBD1 (5 bases). Between the trimmed V and J ends, which lost 0 bases and 2 bases, there was a span of 11 bases. This CDR3 is built from 15 residues. Germline V gene lookup returns CDR1 SGHRS and CDR2 YFSETQ. The CDR3 sequence is CASSLATGVNYGYTF. Written as DNA, the CDR3 is TGCGCCAGCAGCTTGGCAACGGGGGTCAACTATGGCTACACCTTC.

This chain connects TRBV18 to TRBJ2-1; the match to TRBD2 covers 16 bases. The germline V gene encodes CDR1 KGHSH and CDR2 LQKENI. The CDR3 totals 17 residues. Trimming cost V 2 bases and J 8 bases; bases outside gene matches: 6. CDR3 in amino acids: CASSPTGLAGGADEQFF. The CDR3 DNA is TGTGCCAGCTCACCAACGGGACTAGCGGGAGGGGCCGATGAGCAGTTCTTC.

The genes are TRBV5-1 and TRBJ2-5; the match to TRBD1 covers 9 bases. Matching the DNA end better, TRBJ2-7 makes the J call doubtful. From germline, CDR1 is SGHRS and CDR2 YFSETQ. The CDR3 extends over 14 amino acids. This CDR3 reads CASSLEQGANEQYF. In DNA, the CDR3 is TGCGCCAGCAGCTTGGAACAGGGGGCGAACGAGCAGTACTTC.

The chain has TRBV28 and TRBJ2-1; TRBD2 matches at 8 bases. The germline V gene has CDR1 MDHEN and CDR2 SYDVKM. There are 17 residues in the CDR3. The ends lost 4 bases at V and 2 bases at J; junction bases unmatched: 10. CDR3 sequence: CASSSPGREKTYNEQFF. The CDR3 DNA reads TGTGCCAGCAGTTCCCCCGGGAGGGAGAAAACCTACAATGAGCAGTTCTTC.

This sequence joins TRBV5-1 and TRBJ2-1, with D perhaps matching TRBD1 (5 bases). Trimming left V 3 bases short and J 4 bases short, with 8 bases between. The V gene's germline CDR1 is SGHRS and CDR2 YFSETQ. The CDR3 length is 13 residues. The chain's CDR3 is CASSSQGYNEQFF. The CDR3, as DNA: TGCGCCAGCAGCTCCCAGGGTTACAATGAGCAGTTCTTC.

The chain couples TRBV6-1 to TRBJ1-1, with 8 bases aligning to TRBD1. CDR3 length: 11 residues. Germline-derived CDR1 and CDR2 are MNHNS and SASEGT. The junction had 2 bases not matched to a gene; V was cut back by 6 bases and J by 8 bases. The CDR3 sequence: CASRRQGEAFF. In nucleotides, the CDR3 is TGTGCCAGCAGAAGACAGGGGGAAGCTTTCTTT.

This chain uses TRBV1 with TRBJ1-6; TRBD1, the table's D call, was not compared with the DNA. TRBV1 is a known pseudogene. This CDR3 has 17 amino acids. CDR3 in DNA: TGCACCAGCAGCCAAGAAGAGGTCCCAGGGGGTAATTCACCCCTCCACTTT. Translating it yields CTSSQEEVPGGNSPLHF.

This clone was seen a single time. V gene TRBV9 combines with J gene TRBJ2-3; 12 nucleotides align to TRBD2. Germline V gene sequence: CDR1 SGDLS, CDR2 YYNGEE. This CDR3 spans 15 amino acids. J gave up 5 bases and V 4 bases, and 5 bases lay outside the gene matches. The CDR3 DNA is TGTGCCAGCAGCCCTCGACTAGCGGGGGTAGATACGCAGTATTTT. Protein: CASSPRLAGVDTQYF.

The CDR3 region has the DNA TGTGCCAGCCTAGAGGACAGGGGGGTGAGTTCACCCCTCCACTTT. Its translation: CASLEDRGVSSPLHF. The chain uses TRBV6-1 and TRBJ1-6; 10 nucleotides match TRBD1. The V segment lost 8 bases and the J segment 9 bases; nucleotides outside the gene matches: 10. This CDR3 has 15 residues. From germline, CDR1 is MNHNS and CDR2 SASEGT.